The T cell receptor beta chain described here comes from a study of OX40 agonist ivuxolimab in advanced cancers. Trimming at V came to 4 bases and at J to 4 bases, leaving 13 bases not matched to a gene. CDR3 length equals 19 residues. Germline CDR1 and CDR2: MGHRA and YSYEKL. Overall study results and limits: Individuals who were partial responders at 0.1-3.0 mg/kg had clonal expansion that ranked among the lowest. Both CD4+ and CD8+ T cell populations in blood had undergone clonal expansion by week 6 at 0.1 to 3.0 mg/kg.

This clone appeared once. The antigen remains unidentified. On cycle 4 day 1 and cycle 7 day 1, as well as at baseline, blood was sampled. The repertoire was sequenced with immunoSEQ multiplex PCR; TCRdb's copy has only in-frame clones and lacks some. The top ten hold 12% of the sample, which has 60,000 or so clones, 89% seen once. Material: CD4+ or CD8+ T cells sorted from blood, obtained in a trial of the OX40 agonist ivuxolimab. This chain joins TRBV4-1 and TRBJ1-4; 12 positions match TRBD1. This sequence was found in an adult with an advanced solid tumor such as melanoma, head and neck, liver or kidney cancer. CDR3 loop: CASSLRIQGQGAGNEKLFF. As DNA, the CDR3 is TGCGCCAGCAGCCTAAGGATCCAGGGACAGGGGGCGGGTAATGAAAAACTGTTTTTT.